Sequencing of this TCR beta chain was carried out in a study of T-cell memory formation after mild COVID-19. On the study more broadly: The TCR clusters were mostly specific to one donor. Study results and limitations: Contracting clones, day 15 to 85, had balanced CD4/CD8, and later expanders favored CD4+. Some responding clones appeared in pre-infection memory, suggesting cross-reactive memory joined. CD4+ contracting clones lay mainly in CM and EM, CD8+ ones in EMRA.

TCRdb reprocessed the 5' RACE reads via MiXCR and lists one record per CDR3 protein. The sample records approximately 300,000 distinct CDR3 sequences, 8% to 9% being singletons. The germline V gene encodes CDR1 SGHVS and CDR2 FNYEAQ. The germline V and J ends were trimmed by 5 bases and 7 bases, with 6 bases remaining between them. The CDR3 is made up of 11 amino acids. As concerns this clonotype: Its antigen is as yet unknown.

V and J are TRBV7-6 and TRBJ2-1; D remains ambiguous. Specimen: PBMCs or a T cell subset sorted from them (not recorded which). This receptor was taken from a young man who had mild COVID-19 (a few samples of this study predate the infection). Cell type and time point are not known. The CDR3 spells CASSARNEQFF. CDR3 sequence (DNA): TGTGCCAGCAGCGCTCGAAATGAGCAGTTCTTC.